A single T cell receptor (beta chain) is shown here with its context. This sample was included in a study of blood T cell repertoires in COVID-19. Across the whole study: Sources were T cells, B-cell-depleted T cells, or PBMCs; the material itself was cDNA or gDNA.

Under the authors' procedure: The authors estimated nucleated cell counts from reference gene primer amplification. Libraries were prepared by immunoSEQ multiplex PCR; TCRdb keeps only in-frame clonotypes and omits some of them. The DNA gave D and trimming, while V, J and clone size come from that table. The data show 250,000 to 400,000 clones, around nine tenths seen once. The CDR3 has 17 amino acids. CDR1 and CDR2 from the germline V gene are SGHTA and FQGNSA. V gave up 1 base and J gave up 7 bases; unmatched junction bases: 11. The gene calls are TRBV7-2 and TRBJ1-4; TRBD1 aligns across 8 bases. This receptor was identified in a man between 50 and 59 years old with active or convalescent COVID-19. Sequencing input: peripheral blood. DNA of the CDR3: TGTGCCAGCAGCTTAGGAGGCCAGGGGGCGGTGGCTGAAAAACTGTTTTTT. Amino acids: CASSLGGQGAVAEKLFF.